A single sample is the source of the 29 T cell receptor beta chains below, sequenced in a study of regulatory T cells in long-lasting Graves disease. Construction of TCR beta libraries relied on iRepertoire HTBI primers and on Arm-PCR targeting CDR3 regions. TCRdb reanalysed the multiplex PCR reads using MiXCR and keeps one entry per CDR3 protein. The sample shows 550,000 to 700,000 distinct CDR3 sequences, around 15% of them seen only once. Time point noted: newly diagnosed GD, antithyroid drugs for less than 3 months. The authors made the TCR library using RNA they extracted from PBMCs. The same data also contributed to another study, on T cells in Graves' hyperthyroidism and ophthalmopathy.

This specimen was peripheral blood mononuclear cells (PBMCs), taken at new diagnosis, from a patient treated with antithyroid drugs. The receptors stem from a young man with Graves disease.

This clonotype showed up just a few times. The chain uses TRBV5-5 and TRBJ2-2; maybe TRBD2 (6 bases). The germline V gene encodes CDR1 SGHKS and CDR2 YYEKEE (reference sequence). V shed 4 bases and J shed 0 bases, with 13 bases lying between them. The CDR3 is 16 amino acids. The CDR3 DNA reads as TGTGCCAGCAGCCCGGGGGTGTTCGCGAACACCGGGGAGCTGTTTTTT. As protein: CASSPGVFANTGELFF.

There are a few counts of this clonotype. This chain joins TRBV5-8 and TRBJ1-2; D gene unclear. The germline V gene has CDR1 SGHTS and CDR2 YDEGEE. V lost 9 bases, J lost 8 bases, and 8 bases lay in between. CDR3 length equals 9 residues. The CDR3 DNA sequence: TGTGCCACCCTTTCGGGCTACACCTTC. Its protein is CATLSGYTF.

This clonotype was observed many times. The chain recombines TRBV5-1 with TRBJ2-5; 7 bases line up with TRBD1. Germline V CDR1 and CDR2: SGHRS, YFSETQ. The CDR3 is 14 amino acids. After removal of 0 bases from V and 1 base from J, the junction contained 0 bases not matched to a gene. The DNA for the CDR3 is TGCGCCAGCAGCTTGGGGGACAGCCAAGAGACCCAGTACTTC. Its protein is CASSLGDSQETQYF.

Concerning this clonotype: A much larger clone is a single base away; this may be a read error. The rearrangement joins TRBV5-1 to TRBJ1-1; a possible D gene is TRBD1 (5 bases). V lost 7 bases, J lost 3 bases, and 13 bases lay in between. CDR1 is SGHRS and CDR2 is YFSETQ in the germline V gene. The CDR3 runs to 13 residues. The CDR3 nucleotides are TGCGCCAGCGGGGGATGGGGAGACACTGAAGCTTTCTTT. Amino acid sequence: CASGGWGDTEAFF.

This chain links TRBV27 with TRBJ2-3; 10 nucleotides agree with TRBD1. CDR3 length: 20 amino acids. The V segment lost 6 bases and the J segment 0 bases; nucleotides outside the gene matches: 18. The germline V gene encodes CDR1 MNHEY and CDR2 SMNVEV (reference sequence). The CDR3 DNA reads TGTGCCAGCAGGCCCGGGACAGGGGTAGCCGGGGAGAGGAGCACAGATACGCAGTATTTT. This encodes CASRPGTGVAGERSTDTQYF.

About this clonotype: Since a much larger clone is just one base distant, this may be a read error. The genes are TRBV3-1 and TRBJ2-3; 10 bases line up with TRBD2. Germline CDR1 LGHDT, CDR2 YNNKEL (reference sequence). The CDR3 is made up of 15 amino acids. The CDR3 sequence is CTSSQFLAGADTQYF. In DNA, the CDR3 is TGTACCAGCAGTCAATTTCTAGCGGGAGCAGATACGCAGTATTTT.

This clonotype was recorded at least ten times. The chain has TRBV5-1 and TRBJ2-3; no firm D call. Per germline, CDR1 SGHRS and CDR2 YFSETQ. The ends were cut back, 7 bases at V and 2 bases at J, with 5 bases in the middle. The CDR3 is made up of 11 amino acids. The CDR3 nucleotides are TGCGCCAGCCGCGTCACAGATACGCAGTATTTT. Protein sequence: CASRVTDTQYF.

This clonotype was found many times. The chain is built from TRBV12-3 or TRBV12-4 and TRBJ2-7; tentatively, D is TRBD2 (6 bases). This CDR3 comprises 14 residues. With 5 bases removed from V and 3 bases from J, the gap between germline ends came to 14 bases. DNA of the CDR3: TGTGCCAGCAGTCTGGAGGAGGGAGGCTACGAGCAGTACTTC. It translates to CASSLEEGGYEQYF.

The genes are TRBV3-1 and TRBJ2-7; 7 bases align to TRBD2. The CDR3 extends over 15 amino acids. J was trimmed by 9 bases and V by 1 base; bases with no gene match: 12. Germline lookup yields CDR1 LGHDT and CDR2 YNNKEL (reference sequence). The CDR3 region has the DNA TGTGCCAGCAGCCAAGGGCTAGCGGTTTCTCGGGGGCAGTACTTC. This sequence encodes CASSQGLAVSRGQYF.

V gene TRBV30 combines with J gene TRBJ2-7; D may match TRBD1 or TRBD2 (6 bases each). Germline lookup yields CDR1 GTSNPN and CDR2 SVGIG (reference sequence). Trimming stripped 2 bases from V and 6 bases from J, with 14 bases between. This CDR3 has 13 amino acids. CDR3 coding DNA: TGTGCCTGGAGTCCCCTAGGAGGGGGCGAGCAGTACTTC. Its translation: CAWSPLGGGEQYF. Variable domain in full (rest from reference TRBV30 and TRBJ2-7): SQTIHQWPATLVQPVGSPLSLECTVEGTSNPNLYWYRQAAGRGLQLLFYSVGIGQISSEVPQNLSASRPQDRQFILSSKKLLLSDSGFYLCAWSPLGGGEQYFGPGTRLTVT.

J is TRBJ2-7 and V is TRBV3-1; 9 nucleotides match TRBD2. The V segment lost 0 bases and the J segment 4 bases; nucleotides outside the gene matches: 7. The CDR3 consists of 16 residues. Germline V gene lookup returns CDR1 LGHDT and CDR2 YNNKEL (reference sequence). As DNA, the CDR3 is TGTGCCAGCAGCCAAGATCTAAGAGCGGGAGGTTACGAGCAGTACTTC. It is translated as CASSQDLRAGGYEQYF.

Worth noting for this clonotype: This likely came from a read error, as a far larger clone is one base away. The CDR3 loop reads CASSLADSYEQFF. Here the CDR3 DNA reads TGTGCCAGCAGCTTAGCGGATTCCTACGAGCAGTTCTTC. The chain joins TRBV11-1 to TRBJ2-1, with no clear D. CDR1 and CDR2 from the germline V gene are SGHAT and FQDESV (reference sequence). CDR3 size: 13 residues. V lost 0 bases, J lost 10 bases, and 10 bases lay in between.

This clonotype has at least ten counts. The CDR3 spells CASSSDRATHF. The CDR3 DNA is TGTGCCAGCAGTTCCGACAGGGCAACGCATTTT. The chain combines TRBV12-3 or TRBV12-4 with TRBJ1-5; 7 bases are a match to TRBD1. The junction had 6 bases not matched to a gene; V was cut back by 4 bases and J by 15 bases. The CDR3 is 11 residues long.

Ten or more counts support this clonotype. The chain employs TRBV5-1 and TRBJ2-2; unclear D gene. The germline gives CDR1 SGHRS, CDR2 YFSETQ. CDR3 size: 14 residues. Trimming shortened V by 4 bases and J by 3 bases, and 10 bases separated the two germline ends. CDR3 DNA: TGCGCCAGCAGCCCGCTAGGCGACACCGGGGAGCTGTTTTTT. Translating gives CASSPLGDTGELFF. The complete variable domain, with remaining parts taken from reference TRBV5-1 and TRBJ2-2, reads KAGVTQTPRYLIKTRGQQVTLSCSPISGHRSVSWYQQTPGQGLQFLFEYFSETQRNKGNFPGRFSGRQFSNSRSEMNVSTLELGDSALYLCASSPLGDTGELFFGEGSRLTVL.

Written as DNA, the CDR3 is TGTGCCAGCAGCGTAGCTCGGGGGGACAGGGCTAACACCGGGGAGCTGTTTTTT. Translating gives CASSVARGDRANTGELFF. The chain is built from TRBV9 and TRBJ2-2, with 9 bases identical to TRBD1. This CDR3 is 18 amino acids long. Germline V gives CDR1 SGDLS, CDR2 YYNGEE. With V trimmed by 0 bases and J by 2 bases, 8 bases remained unmatched.

The rearrangement joins TRBV3-1 to TRBJ1-1, with a possible D match to TRBD1 (5 bases). Per the germline V gene, CDR1 is LGHDT and CDR2 is YNNKEL (reference sequence). Trimming stripped 0 bases from V and 5 bases from J, with 10 bases between. There are 14 residues in the CDR3. CDR3 DNA: TGTGCCAGCAGCCAAGAAGAGGGGAGAACTGAAGCTTTCTTT. Translated: CASSQEEGRTEAFF.

The J gene is TRBJ2-1, the V gene TRBV20-1; D gene ambiguous. This CDR3 is built from 12 residues. Trimming cost V 1 base and J 6 bases, with 7 bases left between them. CDR1 is DFQATT, CDR2 SNEGSKA, per germline (reference sequence). The CDR3 region has the DNA TGCAGTGCTAGAGGGCATACCAATGAGCAGTTCTTC. Translated, it gives CSARGHTNEQFF.

The sample holds a few counts of this clonotype. This chain links TRBV15 with TRBJ2-1; maybe TRBD1 (5 bases). The germline gives CDR1 LNHNV, CDR2 YYDKDF (reference sequence). This CDR3 is built from 14 residues. V dropped 4 bases and J dropped 4 bases, with 11 bases sitting between them. CDR3 amino acids: CATSNSGIYNEQFF. The DNA for the CDR3 is TGTGCCACCAGCAATTCAGGGATATACAATGAGCAGTTCTTC.

Ten or more counts support this clonotype. This chain uses TRBV20-1 with TRBJ2-7, with 8 bases matching TRBD2. The length of the CDR3 is 12 residues. J was trimmed by 3 bases and V by 2 bases; bases with no gene match: 0. CDR1 and CDR2 from the germline V gene are DFQATT and SNEGSKA (reference sequence). The CDR3 region is CSARLAGYEQYF. CDR3 sequence (DNA): TGCAGTGCTAGACTAGCGGGCTACGAGCAGTACTTC.

This clonotype was picked up many times. The chain has TRBV28 and TRBJ1-1, with D perhaps TRBD1 (6 bases). Between the trimmed V and J ends, which lost 6 bases and 4 bases, there was a span of 18 bases. This CDR3 has 15 residues. From germline, CDR1 is MDHEN and CDR2 SYDVKM. CDR3 DNA sequence: TGTGCCAGCAGCCCTGGTAGGGAGGGGGGCACTGAAGCTTTCTTT. Its translation is CASSPGREGGTEAFF. Filled out from reference TRBV28 and TRBJ1-1, the complete variable domain reads DVKVTQSSRYLVKRTGEKVFLECVQDMDHENMFWYRQDPGLGLRLIYFSYDVKMKEKGDIPEGYSVSREKKERFSLILESASTNQTSMYLCASSPGREGGTEAFFGQGTRLTVV.

At least ten counts were recorded for this clonotype. This CDR3 is CASSFRPSGRVNTEAFF. CDR3 sequence (DNA): TGTGCCAGCAGTTTCCGTCCCTCAGGACGAGTGAACACTGAAGCTTTCTTT. V is TRBV27 and J is TRBJ1-1; D gene ambiguous. Per germline, CDR1 MNHEY and CDR2 SMNVEV (reference sequence). V lost 3 bases and J 0 bases, leaving 17 bases between the germline ends. This CDR3 is 17 amino acids long.

The sample holds many counts of this clonotype. This chain uses TRBV11-2 with TRBJ2-4, with TRBD1 as a possible D gene (5 bases). Trimming pared 3 bases from V and 1 base from J, leaving 13 bases between. Germline loops: CDR1 SGHAT, CDR2 FQNNGV. This CDR3 spans 16 amino acids. In nucleotides, the CDR3 is TGTGCCAGCAGCTTGTTCGGCAGGGTGGCCAAAAACATTCAGTACTTC. It yields the protein CASSLFGRVAKNIQYF.

Ten or more counts support this clonotype. The rearrangement links TRBV20-1 to TRBJ2-5; D perhaps matches TRBD2 (6 bases). CDR3 size: 11 residues. The germline V and J ends were trimmed by 2 bases and 10 bases, with 11 bases remaining between them. Germline lookup yields CDR1 DFQATT and CDR2 SNEGSKA (reference sequence). In nucleotides, the CDR3 is TGCAGTGCTAGACCCAGGGACTTCCAGTACTTC. This translates into CSARPRDFQYF.

This clonotype was seen only a few times. The chain uses TRBV5-1 and TRBJ2-5, with 14 nucleotides matching TRBD2. Trimming took 1 base from V and 5 from J; bases not matched to a gene: 4. The CDR3 extends over 16 amino acids. Germline values: CDR1 SGHRS, CDR2 YFSETQ. The CDR3, as DNA: TGCGCCAGCAGCTTGAGACTAGCGGGAGGGGAGGAGACCCAGTACTTC. Translated, it gives CASSLRLAGGEETQYF.

This clonotype was counted at least ten times. The chain carries TRBV28 and TRBJ2-3; no definite D call. CDR1 and CDR2 (germline): MDHEN, SYDVKM. Trimming shortened V by 3 bases and J by 0 bases, and 22 bases separated the two germline ends. The CDR3 consists of 19 residues. CDR3 region: CASSFEALSWTVSTDTQYF. CDR3 DNA: TGTGCCAGCAGTTTTGAAGCGCTCTCATGGACCGTTAGCACAGATACGCAGTATTTT.

This clonotype was counted at least ten times. The chain is built from TRBV6-1 and TRBJ2-5; perhaps TRBD1 as D (6 bases). The CDR3 extends over 15 amino acids. The germline V and J ends were trimmed by 2 bases and 5 bases, with 15 bases remaining between them. Germline V lookup: CDR1 MNHNS, CDR2 SASEGT. CDR3: CASSERPYQGETQYF. As DNA, the CDR3 is TGTGCCAGCAGTGAACGGCCCTATCAGGGGGAGACCCAGTACTTC.

In its sample, this clonotype was seen a few times. This chain joins TRBV7-9 and TRBJ2-5; the D is unclear. CDR3 length equals 17 residues. V lost 3 bases and J lost 4, with 21 bases in between. CDR1 and CDR2 (germline): SEHNR, FQNEAQ (reference sequence). CDR3 nucleotide sequence: TGTGCCAGCAGCTTTCTCGTGACTCACCGAATGGGAGAGACCCAGTACTTC. Its protein is CASSFLVTHRMGETQYF.

There are many counts of this clonotype. The chain links TRBV20-1 to TRBJ2-7; the D is unclear. CDR3 length: 14 residues. Germline loops: CDR1 DFQATT, CDR2 SNEGSKA (reference sequence). V lost 2 bases to trimming and J lost 2 bases, with 13 bases between them. In DNA, the CDR3 is TGCAGTGCTAGAAGGTCTAGGGCCACCTACGAGCAGTACTTC. Translated, it gives CSARRSRATYEQYF.

The chain combines TRBV20-1 with TRBJ2-4; perhaps TRBD1 as D (5 bases). Trimming shortened V by 5 bases and J by 5 bases, and 19 bases separated the two germline ends. CDR3 length equals 15 residues. Germline values: CDR1 DFQATT, CDR2 SNEGSKA (reference sequence). Here the CDR3 reads CSAWVVGQAENIQYF. The DNA of the CDR3 is TGCAGTGCTTGGGTTGTGGGGCAGGCCGAAAACATTCAGTACTTC.